This T cell receptor beta chain is from a study of graft-versus-host responses after intestinal transplantation. Looking at the study overall: For two to four years after anti-thymocyte globulin induction, all recipients took tacrolimus and steroids.

Concerning this clone itself: In the same sample, other DNA sequences code for this CDR3.

The germline V gene has CDR1 MNHNS and CDR2 SASEGT. This CDR3 is 13 amino acids long. V lost 8 bases to trimming and J lost 3 bases, with 14 bases between them. Libraries were prepared by immunoSEQ multiplex PCR; TCRdb keeps only in-frame clonotypes and omits some of them. The data hold some 14,000 clones, with around two fifths observed a single time. The authors plated around 200,000 CFSE-labeled responder cells with around 200,000 irradiated, violet-dye-labeled stimulator cells. The genes are TRBV6-1 and TRBJ2-7, with TRBD1 as a possible D gene (6 bases). Source: alloreactive CD8+ T cells from a mixed lymphocyte reaction culture, taken before intestinal transplant. This sample's subset: CFSE-low proliferating T cells sorted from approximately six-day pre-transplant mixed lymphocyte reaction (GvH or HvG direction). The sequence came from a human patient who received an intestinal transplant. CDR3 protein: CASSPRTVYEQYF. CDR3 DNA sequence: TGTGCCAGCTCCCCCCGGACAGTCTACGAGCAGTACTTC.